A single sample is the source of the 15 T cell receptor beta chains below, sequenced in a study of shared clonotypes between healthy human individuals (dated by TCRdb to 2020 to 2021). The library was made by the immunoSEQ multiplex PCR assay. The table comes from immuneACCESS by way of TCRdb, which keeps in-frame sequences with V and J called. Part of the clones is missing from these tables; in studies checked, under half for an unresolved V gene and the rest for unknown reasons. A total of about 1 million clones appear in this sample, around three quarters of them only once. The ten top clones hold under 0.6% of the sample. The sample consisted of memory CD4+ T cells from PBMCs. The cell subset or site label here, explained by the study, means: CD45RA-negative fraction. These receptors came from a man younger than 35 in good health. Some clones in this sample may be carry-over from other donors' samples.

The rearrangement uses TRBV7-8 and TRBJ2-1; D ambiguous. Germline V gene data show CDR1 as SGHVS and CDR2 as FQNEAQ. The V gene lost 1 base and the J gene lost 6 bases, with 13 bases spanning the gap. This CDR3 contains 15 residues. CDR3 sequence reads: CASSLEGGDSNEQFF. CDR3 coding DNA: TGTGCCAGCAGCTTAGAAGGCGGAGACTCCAATGAGCAGTTCTTC.

The rearrangement joins TRBV6-5 to TRBJ1-1, with D perhaps matching TRBD1 (6 bases). CDR3 length: 14 residues. Germline V CDR1 and CDR2: MNHEY, SVGAGI. V gave up 4 bases and J gave up 7 bases, with 16 bases separating them. CDR3 region: CASSSGAEGGEAFF. The CDR3 DNA sequence: TGTGCCAGCAGTTCAGGGGCCGAAGGAGGTGAAGCTTTCTTT.

The rearrangement uses TRBV11-2 and TRBJ2-7, with D unclear. The CDR3 sequence is 15 residues long. The germline CDR1 and CDR2 sequences are SGHAT and FQNNGV. Trimming took off 5 bases at V and 7 bases at J, with 21 bases between the two ends. The CDR3 sequence is CASSPGRPNLGEQYF. CDR3 bases: TGTGCCAGCAGCCCCGGACGGCCGAATCTTGGTGAGCAGTACTTC.

V usage is TRBV7-3 and J usage is TRBJ1-1; tentatively, D is TRBD1 (5 bases). Trimming removed 5 bases from V and 9 bases from J, with 16 bases in between. Per germline, CDR1 SGHTA and CDR2 FQGTGA. The CDR3 runs 13 residues. The CDR3 nucleotides read TGTGCCAGCAGCCTTAGCGACAGTCATAAAGCTTTCTTT. Translation gives CASSLSDSHKAFF.

In regard to this clone: A clone one base away is much larger, so this may be a read error. The chain combines TRBV11-1 with TRBJ2-5; no clear D. The CDR3 runs to 11 residues. The germline V gene encodes CDR1 SGHAT and CDR2 FQDESV (reference sequence). Written as DNA, the CDR3 is TGTGCCAGCCGCTTAGGAGAGACCCAGTACTTC. It translates to CASRLGETQYF. Full variable domain (outside the CDR3, taken from reference TRBV11-1 and TRBJ2-5): EAEVAQSPRYKITEKSQAVAFWCDPISGHATLYWYRQILGQGPELLVQFQDESVVDDSQLPKDRFSAERLKGVDSTLKIQPAELGDSAMYLCASRLGETQYFGPGTRLLVL.

V and J are TRBV7-6 and TRBJ2-3, with D possibly being TRBD2 (6 bases). The germline CDR1 and CDR2 sequences are SGHVS and FNYEAQ. V lost 0 bases and J lost 2, with 15 bases in between. The CDR3 length is 17 residues. CDR3: CASSLAGGRLVTDTQYF. Written as DNA, the CDR3 is TGTGCCAGCAGCTTAGCCGGGGGACGTCTTGTCACAGATACGCAGTATTTT. Supplemented by reference TRBV7-6 and TRBJ2-3, the full variable domain reads GAGVSQSPRYKVTKRGQDVALRCDPISGHVSLYWYRQALGQGPEFLTYFNYEAQQDKSGLPNDRFSAERPEGSISTLTIQRTEQRDSAMYRCASSLAGGRLVTDTQYFGPGTRLTVL.

J is TRBJ1-2 and V is TRBV19; the match to TRBD1 covers 7 bases. J was trimmed by 8 bases and V by 4 bases; bases with no gene match: 10. Germline assignment: CDR1 LNHDA and CDR2 SQIVND (reference sequence). The CDR3 is 14 amino acids. CDR3 nucleotide sequence: TGTGCCAGTAGTACGACCGACAGGGTAGGAGGCTACACCTTC. Its translation: CASSTTDRVGGYTF.

The chain links TRBV5-6 to TRBJ2-1; 13 bases line up with TRBD2. The CDR3 is 14 residues long. The germline gives CDR1 SGHDT, CDR2 YYEEEE. Germline trimming cut 4 bases from V and 9 bases from J; bases unmatched to any gene: 4. The CDR3 DNA reads TGTGCCAGCAGCAGACTAGCGGGAGGAGGTGAGCAGTTCTTC. Translation: CASSRLAGGGEQFF.

The chain combines TRBV10-1 with TRBJ2-7; maybe TRBD2 (6 bases). The CDR3 is 13 residues long. V was clipped by 4 bases and J by 1 base, with 8 bases between them. Per germline, CDR1 WNHNN and CDR2 SYGVQD (reference sequence). CDR3 residues: CASSAAGSYEQYF. Written as DNA, the CDR3 is TGCGCCAGCAGTGCGGCGGGGTCCTACGAGCAGTACTTC.

In this sample, this clone turned up a few times. The rearrangement uses TRBV10-3 and TRBJ1-2, with D unresolved. Germline V gene data show CDR1 as ENHRY and CDR2 as SYGVKD. The CDR3 is 15 residues long. V was pared by 3 bases and J by 3 bases, with 14 bases between. The CDR3 DNA reads as TGTGCCATCAGTGAAGGGTGGCCAGCGTACTATGGCTACACCTTC. Protein product: CAISEGWPAYYGYTF.

The chain uses TRBV7-3 and TRBJ2-1, with D possibly matching TRBD2 (6 bases). V lost 5 bases, J lost 2 bases, and 13 bases lay in between. Germline V gene lookup returns CDR1 SGHTA and CDR2 FQGTGA. CDR3 length: 15 amino acids. The CDR3 loop reads CASSATGTPYNEQFF. Written as DNA, the CDR3 is TGTGCCAGCAGCGCAACCGGGACTCCCTACAATGAGCAGTTCTTC. Variable domain in full (rest from reference TRBV7-3 and TRBJ2-1): GAGVSQTPSNKVTEKGKYVELRCDPISGHTALYWYRQSLGQGPEFLIYFQGTGAADDSGLPNDRFFAVRPEGSVSTLKIQRTERGDSAVYLCASSATGTPYNEQFFGPGTRLTVL.

This chain links TRBV5-1 with TRBJ2-7; 9 positions match TRBD1. The J segment lost 5 bases and the V segment lost 0 bases, leaving 3 bases of the junction unmatched. Germline V gene data show CDR1 as SGHRS and CDR2 as YFSETQ. The CDR3 is 14 residues long. CDR3 coding DNA: TGCGCCAGCAGCTTGGGACAGGGGGTACACGAGCAGTACTTC. It is translated as CASSLGQGVHEQYF. Filled out from reference TRBV5-1 and TRBJ2-7, the complete variable domain reads KAGVTQTPRYLIKTRGQQVTLSCSPISGHRSVSWYQQTPGQGLQFLFEYFSETQRNKGNFPGRFSGRQFSNSRSEMNVSTLELGDSALYLCASSLGQGVHEQYFGPGTRLTVT.

This rearrangement joins TRBV27 to TRBJ2-3, with D perhaps TRBD2 (6 bases). There are 15 residues in the CDR3. Trimming stripped 3 bases from V and 2 bases from J, with 12 bases between. Germline CDR1 MNHEY, CDR2 SMNVEV (reference sequence). The CDR3: CASSFSWGVTDTQYF. The CDR3 DNA sequence: TGTGCCAGCAGTTTTTCTTGGGGGGTCACAGATACGCAGTATTTT.

V and J are TRBV6-5 and TRBJ2-1; 13 nucleotides agree with TRBD2. In germline, CDR1 is MNHEY, CDR2 SVGAGI. This CDR3 is built from 15 residues. V shed 5 bases, J shed 9 bases, and the junction held 7 bases outside the gene matches. The CDR3 DNA reads as TGTGCCAGCAGTCAGGGACTAGCGGGATTCAGTGAGCAGTTCTTC. This encodes CASSQGLAGFSEQFF.

The chain's CDR3 is CASRLLAGVANEQFF. The CDR3 coding sequence is TGTGCCAGCAGATTACTAGCGGGAGTCGCCAATGAGCAGTTCTTC. The genes are TRBV28 and TRBJ2-1; 11 bases agree with TRBD2. Unmatched junction bases numbered 7, after V lost 6 bases and J lost 6 bases. The germline CDR1 and CDR2 sequences are MDHEN and SYDVKM. CDR3 length: 15 amino acids.